These 19 T cell receptor beta chains originate from one sample sequenced in a study of CD8 T cells in ankylosing spondylitis. Each CDR3 protein is one row after TCRdb ran MiXCR on the 5' RACE reads. The profile shows about 300,000 distinct CDR3 sequences, 11% of them singletons. Material for sequencing was blood, either unsorted or a sorted T cell fraction (not recorded which). Receptors originate from a female donor with ankylosing spondylitis or in good health (not recorded which).

The chain has TRBV5-1 and TRBJ2-5; a possible D gene is TRBD2 (7 bases). Per the germline V gene, CDR1 is SGHRS and CDR2 is YFSETQ. The CDR3 contains 14 residues. Trimming removed 4 bases at V and 3 bases at J, with 13 bases between. The CDR3 nucleotides are TGCGCCAGCAGCCCCCGGGGGGCCGAAGAGACCCAGTACTTC. Its translation: CASSPRGAEETQYF.

The chain combines TRBV5-1 with TRBJ2-3; maybe TRBD1 (6 bases). Deletions cut 4 bases from V and 5 bases from J, with 11 bases between. Germline V CDR1 and CDR2: SGHRS, YFSETQ. This CDR3 is built from 13 residues. The CDR3 region has the DNA TGCGCCAGCAGCATGGCAGGGGAAGATACGCAGTATTTT. Translated, it gives CASSMAGEDTQYF.

This clonotype was seen a handful of times. V gene TRBV5-5 combines with J gene TRBJ2-1; D gene ambiguous. With 4 bases removed from V and 11 bases from J, the gap between germline ends came to 13 bases. Looked up from germline, CDR1 is SGHKS and CDR2 is YYEKEE (reference sequence). This CDR3 has 12 amino acids. CDR3 protein: CASSQDLVKQFF. The CDR3 nucleotides are TGTGCCAGCAGCCAGGACCTAGTCAAGCAGTTCTTC.

This clonotype was seen many times. The rearrangement links TRBV11-2 to TRBJ2-1; 7 positions match TRBD1. The V gene end was trimmed by 0 bases and the J gene end by 4 bases; junction bases not matched to a gene: 6. Germline CDR1 SGHAT, CDR2 FQNNGV. The CDR3 is made up of 16 amino acids. The CDR3 region has the DNA TGTGCCAGCAGCTTAGATCTGGTGGGACAGTACAATGAGCAGTTCTTC. It specifies CASSLDLVGQYNEQFF.

The V call is TRBV6-1, the J call TRBJ2-7; TRBD2 aligns across 8 bases. This CDR3 region has 11 residues. Trimming at V came to 8 bases and at J to 4 bases, leaving 1 base not matched to a gene. Germline CDR1 MNHNS, CDR2 SASEGT. The CDR3 DNA reads as TGTGCCAGCGAGCGGGGGTACGAGCAGTACTTC. It codes for CASERGYEQYF.

This clonotype has at least ten counts. The chain combines TRBV20-1 with TRBJ2-2, with 14 bases aligning to TRBD2. With V trimmed by 6 bases and J by 7 bases, 4 bases remained unmatched. The germline V gene encodes CDR1 DFQATT and CDR2 SNEGSKA (reference sequence). The length of the CDR3 is 14 residues. The CDR3 DNA sequence: TGCAGTGCCGGGACTAGCGGGAGAATCGGGGAGCTGTTTTTT. Protein sequence: CSAGTSGRIGELFF.

This rearrangement joins TRBV7-9 to TRBJ2-3; the match to TRBD2 covers 8 bases. Germline assignment: CDR1 SEHNR and CDR2 FQNEAQ (reference sequence). With V trimmed by 8 bases and J by 3 bases, 4 bases remained unmatched. The CDR3 is 13 amino acids. The CDR3 sequence is CASAGGVTDTQYF. CDR3 sequence (DNA): TGTGCCAGCGCCGGGGGGGTTACAGATACGCAGTATTTT.

At least ten counts were recorded for this clonotype. The chain uses TRBV12-3 or TRBV12-4 and TRBJ2-5; possibly TRBD1 for D (5 bases). The CDR3 runs 14 residues. Deletions cut 3 bases from V and 2 bases from J, with 10 bases between. The CDR3 coding sequence is TGTGCCAGCAGTTTCCCAGGGAAGCAAGAGACCCAGTACTTC. Protein: CASSFPGKQETQYF.

At least ten counts were recorded for this clonotype. The chain carries TRBV20-1 and TRBJ2-2; 8 bases line up with TRBD2. V was clipped by 6 bases and J by 4 bases; unmatched bases: 7. CDR3 length equals 14 residues. Germline V gives CDR1 DFQATT, CDR2 SNEGSKA (reference sequence). The CDR3 reads CSAHRGGSTGELFF. CDR3 bases: TGCAGTGCCCACCGGGGGGGAAGCACCGGGGAGCTGTTTTTT.

This clonotype was recorded at least ten times. This sequence joins TRBV12-3 or TRBV12-4 and TRBJ1-2, with unresolved D. This CDR3 spans 13 amino acids. Between the trimmed V and J ends, which lost 0 bases and 9 bases, there was a span of 11 bases. The CDR3 sequence is CASSLAGATSYTF. In DNA form, the CDR3 reads TGTGCCAGCAGTTTAGCGGGCGCAACCAGCTACACCTTC.

The V and J genes are TRBV6-5 and TRBJ2-5; TRBD1 matches 7 bases. The length of the CDR3 is 15 residues. J lost 2 bases, V lost 1 base, and 4 bases had no gene match. Germline CDR1 MNHEY, CDR2 SVGAGI. The CDR3 DNA follows: TGTGCCAGCAGTTACTTAGACAGGGCACAAGAGACCCAGTACTTC. It specifies CASSYLDRAQETQYF.

The chain is built from TRBV25-1 and TRBJ2-1; no reliable D call. The CDR3 has 13 residues. Germline CDR1 MGHDK, CDR2 SYGVNS. V shed 1 base and J shed 6 bases, with 7 bases lying between them. The DNA for the CDR3 is TGTGCCAGCAGTGAATCGGGCATCAATGAGCAGTTCTTC. Translation: CASSESGINEQFF.

The chain is built from TRBV20-1 and TRBJ2-1; a possible D gene is TRBD2 (5 bases). Germline V gives CDR1 DFQATT, CDR2 SNEGSKA (reference sequence). Between the trimmed V and J ends, which lost 2 bases and 1 base, there was a span of 18 bases. The CDR3 is 17 residues long. CDR3 nucleotides: TGCAGTGCTAGATTGGCCCGGGGTACGAGGTCCTACAATGAGCAGTTCTTC. Protein product: CSARLARGTRSYNEQFF.

The rearrangement joins TRBV20-1 to TRBJ2-7; D is unclear. CDR1 DFQATT and CDR2 SNEGSKA come from the germline V gene (reference sequence). This CDR3 has 15 amino acids. The germline V and J ends were trimmed by 0 bases and 2 bases, with 14 bases remaining between them. In DNA form, the CDR3 reads TGCAGTGCTAGAGAGCGGCACCGCGTAACCTACGAGCAGTACTTC. Encoded protein: CSARERHRVTYEQYF.

At least ten counts were recorded for this clonotype. The rearrangement uses TRBV6-2 or TRBV6-3 and TRBJ1-2; D is unresolved. Trimming removed 2 bases at V and 2 bases at J, with 6 bases between. Looked up from germline, CDR1 is MNHEY and CDR2 is SVGEGT. The CDR3 is 13 residues long. For the CDR3, the DNA is TGTGCCAGCAGTTACAGGGAAAACTATGGCTACACCTTC. Translated, it gives CASSYRENYGYTF.

The V gene is TRBV5-1, the J gene TRBJ1-1, with a tentative D call TRBD1 (5 bases). Germline assignment: CDR1 SGHRS and CDR2 YFSETQ. CDR3 size: 14 residues. Trimming took 7 bases from V and 5 from J, leaving 18 bases between them. The DNA of the CDR3 is TGCGCCAGCGCACAAGGGGCAGGGCGGACTGAAGCTTTCTTT. This sequence encodes CASAQGAGRTEAFF.

In this sample, this clonotype turned up many times. The chain carries TRBV12-3 or TRBV12-4 and TRBJ1-1; D is undetermined. V lost 3 bases to trimming and J lost 0 bases, with 8 bases between them. This CDR3 is 14 amino acids long. The CDR3 sequence is CASSFGRVNTEAFF. CDR3 coding DNA: TGTGCCAGCAGTTTCGGCAGAGTGAACACTGAAGCTTTCTTT.

Here the CDR3 reads CASSPRPRAAGNYGYTF. CDR3 bases: TGTGCCAGCAGCCCTCGCCCTCGGGCGGCGGGGAACTATGGCTACACCTTC. The chain has TRBV4-2 and TRBJ1-2; the D is unclear. V was trimmed by 4 bases and J by 2 bases, leaving 20 bases between them. There are 17 residues in the CDR3. CDR1 LGHNA and CDR2 YNFKEQ come from the germline V gene.

With respect to this clonotype: A read error may explain this, as a much larger clone is one base away. This chain links TRBV25-1 with TRBJ1-6; D unresolved. In germline, CDR1 is MGHDK, CDR2 SYGVNS. The CDR3 consists of 17 residues. The CDR3 spells CASSDLSGSSNNSPLHF. CDR3 in DNA: TGTGCCAGCAGTGATCTTTCTGGGAGCTCCAATAATTCACCCCTCCACTTT.